This T cell receptor beta chain was retrieved from a study of early T cells in non-severe SARS-CoV-2 infection. Study in general: It was bulk RNA from unsorted whole blood that was sequenced, and the chains were unpaired. Regarding the study as a whole: Matching against VDJdb likely underestimated virus-specific expansions, favoring anti-spike CD8.

Trimming removed 1 base from V and 2 bases from J, with 14 bases in between. Germline V gene sequence: CDR1 SGHNT, CDR2 YYREEE (reference sequence). The CDR3 is 16 amino acids. In the library, individual cDNA molecules carried attached unique molecular identifiers. TCRdb used MiXCR to reprocess the 5' RACE reads, holding one entry per CDR3 protein. In the table there are fewer than 85,000 distinct CDR3 sequences, around 15% of which are singletons. By share, this clonotype counts as medium-sized (0.01 to 0.1%). The antigen is unknown. The sequence came from an adult who was a healthcare worker with PCR-confirmed SARS-CoV-2 infection or an uninfected control (not recorded which). The chain carries TRBV5-4 and TRBJ2-3; possibly TRBD1 or TRBD2 for D (5 bases each). Sequenced: whole blood. CDR3 sequence (DNA): TGTGCCAGCAGCTTGCTTTCCGGGACCCTCACAGATACGCAGTATTTT. It encodes CASSLLSGTLTDTQYF.